This TCR beta chain was obtained from a study of human T cells and chemical hapten exposure. The wider study: 2% DPC applied to a roughly 2 cm by roughly 2 cm arm area sensitized donors.

TCRdb re-called the RACE reads through MiXCR, storing one row per CDR3 protein. The data hold 180,000 or so distinct CDR3 sequences, with around 30% observed a single time. Time point reported: pre-sensitization, week 0. Treatment: therapeutic diphenylcyclopropenone sensitization with weekly scalp DPC. This clonotype has more than one count but fewer than ten. The CDR3 sequence is 15 residues long. Germline-derived CDR1 and CDR2 are ENHRY and SYGVKD. V trimming: 3 bases; J trimming: 7 bases; junction bases outside the gene matches: 8. The V and J genes are TRBV10-3 and TRBJ1-5, with TRBD1 matching 8 bases. The sample was whole blood, taken in connection with sensitization to the hapten diphenylcyclopropenone (DPC). The TCR originated in a woman aged 25 to 39 with alopecia areata. Some clones in this sample may be carry-over from other donors' samples. CDR3 residues: CAISDSGGSGQPQHF. Here the CDR3 DNA reads TGTGCCATCAGTGATTCAGGGGGCTCTGGGCAGCCCCAGCATTTT.